This entry lists 15 T cell receptor beta chains sequenced from one sample in a study of T cells in women clearing cervical HPV infection. The data were produced by immunoSEQ multiplex PCR, yet TCRdb's version contains in-frame clones alone and is incomplete. In total, the table holds about 39,000 clones. The source material was blood buffy coat. The receptors were sampled from a woman between 18 and 69 years old with a cervical HPV16 infection that either progressed to CIN3+ or cleared (not recorded which).

About this clone itself: The read ends 3 residues early relative to the CDR3; the germline J gene fills the gap. This chain connects TRBV7-8 to TRBJ1-6; TRBD1 might be the D (6 bases). V lost 3 bases to trimming and J lost 12 bases, with 21 bases between them. The CDR3 extends over 16 amino acids. Germline V gene lookup returns CDR1 SGHVS and CDR2 FQNEAQ. The sequenced part of the CDR3 DNA is TGTGCCAGCAGCTTCGGATTACCGACAGGTCGTGAACCC. Protein: CASSFGLPTGREP. The complete CDR3 sequence is CASSFGLPTGREPLHF. Together with reference TRBV7-8 and TRBJ1-6, the CDR3 gives the full variable domain: GAGVSQSPRYKVAKRGQDVALRCDPISGHVSLFWYQQALGQGPEFLTYFQNEAQLDKSGLPSDRFFAERPEGSVSTLKIQRTQQEDSAVYLCASSFGLPTGREPLHFGNGTRLTVT.

Turning to this clone: The CDR3 end lies 3 residues beyond the end of the read and is filled in from the germline J gene. The V and J genes are TRBV6-2 or TRBV6-3 and TRBJ2-7, with TRBD1 identical over 9 bases. This CDR3 comprises 15 residues. CDR1 is MNHEY, CDR2 SVGEGT, per germline. J gave up 2 bases and V 7 bases, and 9 bases lay outside the gene matches. CDR3 protein: CASTSGGTGTYEQYF. The covered CDR3 bases are TGTGCCAGCACCTCTGGGGGGACAGGGACCTACGAG.

Notes on this clone: The sequenced fragment ends 3 residues before the CDR3 boundary, so the rest is inferred from the germline J gene. This chain uses TRBV7-6 with TRBJ1-2; D is perhaps TRBD1 (5 bases). Germline CDR1 SGHVS, CDR2 FNYEAQ. The CDR3 is 12 amino acids. Incomplete CDR3 DNA: TGTGCCAGCAGCTTAACCGCGGGGGAC. Translation gives CASSLTAGD. The CDR3 in full is CASSLTAGDYTF.

Worth noting for this clone: Coverage ceases 3 residues before the CDR3 finishes, and the germline J gene fills in the end. The chain has TRBV19 and TRBJ2-1; D remains unclear. The CDR3 length is 15 residues. Per the germline V gene, CDR1 is LNHDA and CDR2 is SQIVND (reference sequence). With 11 bases removed from V and 0 bases from J, the gap between germline ends came to 17 bases. CDR3 bases read: TGTGCCCTACGACGACTCCAGAGCTCCTACAATGAG. Encoded protein: CALRRLQSSYNE. The CDR3, in full, reads CALRRLQSSYNEQFF.

A remark on this clone: The sequence runs out 3 residues before the end of the CDR3; the remainder is reconstructed from the germline J gene. The rearrangement uses TRBV19 and TRBJ1-2; a weak D match, TRBD1 (6 bases). Germline CDR1 reads LNHDA; CDR2 reads SQIVND (reference sequence). The CDR3 is 14 residues long. This chain's CDR3 is CASSPSGGPYDYTF. The CDR3 DNA, read in part, is TGTGCCAGTAGTCCCTCGGGGGGGCCCTACGAC.

Comments on this clone: From the germline J gene comes the end of the CDR3, since the read stops 3 residues before it. The chain links TRBV5-8 to TRBJ1-6; D perhaps matches TRBD1 (5 bases). CDR1 is SGHTS, CDR2 YDEGEE, per germline. The CDR3 runs 14 residues. Trimming removed 7 bases from V and 7 bases from J, with 15 bases in between. This CDR3 is CASGLRGRNSPLHF. The DNA read from the CDR3 is TGTGCCAGCGGATTGAGGGGAAGGAATTCACCC.

With respect to this clone: The CDR3 end lies 3 residues beyond the end of the read and is filled in from the germline J gene. This chain links TRBV5-1 with TRBJ2-3; 12 bases line up with TRBD2. The CDR3 consists of 14 residues. Per the germline V gene, CDR1 is SGHRS and CDR2 is YFSETQ. CDR3 DNA, as far as it was read: TGCGCCAGCAGCGCTAGCGGGAGGGAAGAGACG. Its translation: CASSASGREET. The complete CDR3 sequence is CASSASGREETQYF.

Comment on this clone: Germline and junction disagree at one end, which may indicate a read error. The CDR3 goes on 3 residues after the read ends, and that part is filled in from the germline J gene. The chain is built from TRBV7-7 and TRBJ2-5, with a tentative D call TRBD2 (6 bases). The CDR3 sequence is 16 residues long. In germline, CDR1 is SSHAT, CDR2 FNYEAQ (reference sequence). The CDR3 protein is CASSFGGTSSQETQYF. CDR3 DNA (partial): TGTGCTAGCAGCTTCGGCGGGACTTCTTCTCAAGAGACC.

As concerns this clone: The read halts 3 residues ahead of the CDR3 end, with the missing end drawn from the germline J gene. The chain combines TRBV7-2 with TRBJ1-1, with D unresolved. This CDR3 spans 12 amino acids. V lost 1 base, J lost 5 bases, and 5 bases lay in between. The V gene's germline CDR1 is SGHTA and CDR2 FQGNSA. The CDR3 region is CASSLVRTEAFF. The DNA read from the CDR3 is TGTGCCAGCAGCTTAGTACGGACTGAA.

Concerning this clone: The CDR3 end is not reached by the read, which stops 3 residues before it; the germline J gene fills it in. The chain recombines TRBV2 with TRBJ2-1; no definite D call. The germline gives CDR1 SNHLY, CDR2 FYNNEI. Trimming took off 7 bases at V and 0 bases at J, with 7 bases between the two ends. The CDR3 covers 13 residues. The CDR3 reads CASIRGSYNEQFF. The covered CDR3 bases are TGTGCCAGCATCAGAGGCTCCTACAATGAG.

Notes on this clone: The read ends 3 residues shy of where the CDR3 ends; the end is completed using the germline J gene. The chain joins TRBV4-1 to TRBJ2-7; D call uncertain. CDR3 length: 15 residues. CDR1 and CDR2 (germline): MGHRA, YSYEKL. V gave up 3 bases and J gave up 2 bases, with 14 bases separating them. The sequenced part of the CDR3 DNA is TGCGCCAGCAGCCAGGAGTCTCCCCTAGCCTACGAG. Its translation: CASSQESPLAYE. The whole CDR3 reads CASSQESPLAYEQYF.

Concerning this clone: With the read ending 3 residues before the CDR3 end, the germline J gene is used to fill in that end. This sequence joins TRBV18 and TRBJ1-2, with D unclear. Germline V lookup: CDR1 KGHSH, CDR2 LQKENI. The CDR3 spans 16 residues. CDR3: CASSPWTSGYKNIYTF. CDR3 bases read: TGTGCCAGCTCACCTTGGACTAGCGGTTATAAAAACATC.

As for this clone: The CDR3 end falls 3 residues outside the read, so it is completed with the germline J gene. The chain joins TRBV19 to TRBJ2-5; TRBD1 is a possible D gene (6 bases). V was trimmed by 3 bases and J by 2 bases, leaving 10 bases between them. This CDR3 comprises 14 residues. Germline CDR1 reads LNHDA; CDR2 reads SQIVND (reference sequence). The sequenced part of the CDR3 DNA is TGTGCCAGTAGTATGGCTGGGACACAAGAGACC. It yields the protein CASSMAGTQET. The whole CDR3 sequence is CASSMAGTQETQYF.

A word on this clone: The missing CDR3 end, 3 residues past where the read stops, is filled in from the germline J gene. This chain uses TRBV7-2 with TRBJ2-7, with D perhaps TRBD1 (5 bases). This CDR3 has 13 amino acids. V lost 5 bases and J lost 2, with 10 bases in between. The germline V gene encodes CDR1 SGHTA and CDR2 FQGNSA. The sequenced part of the CDR3 DNA is TGTGCCAGCAGCGCTCAGGGTGCCTACGAG. Protein product: CASSAQGAYE. The whole CDR3 sequence is CASSAQGAYEQYF.

The CDR3 DNA, read in part, is TGTGCCAGTAGTCCGGGGGACTCCCGCACAGATACG. As protein: CASSPGDSRTDT. The complete CDR3 sequence is CASSPGDSRTDTQYF. V usage is TRBV19 and J usage is TRBJ2-3, with D possibly being TRBD2 (6 bases). The CDR3 end is not reached by the read, which stops 3 residues before it; the germline J gene fills it in. In germline, CDR1 is LNHDA, CDR2 SQIVND (reference sequence). Trimming stripped 5 bases from V and 1 base from J, with 13 bases between. CDR3 length: 15 amino acids.